What follows is one T cell receptor beta chain and its context. These data come from a study of blood T cell repertoires in COVID-19. Study context: The United States, Italy and Spain supplied acute and convalescent COVID-19 samples. Sample material is recorded as cDNA or gDNA derived from T cells, B-cell-depleted T cells, or PBMCs.

Germline V gene lookup returns CDR1 LNHDA and CDR2 SQIVND (reference sequence). J gave up 6 bases and V 5 bases, and 11 bases lay outside the gene matches. The CDR3 sequence is 16 residues long. Per the authors' pipeline: Quantification of nucleated cells was approximated via reference gene primer amplification. Data came from immunoSEQ multiplex PCR; TCRdb stores just in-frame clones and leaves some out. V and J calls and clone size are those listed in that table; D and trimming were worked out from the DNA. The sample yields 70,000 to 80,000 clones, approximately 85% seen once. The sequencing sample was made of peripheral blood. This sequence originates from a woman at least 80 years old with active or convalescent COVID-19. The V call is TRBV19, the J call TRBJ1-5, with TRBD1 identical over 9 bases. The CDR3 DNA reads as TGTGCCAGTAGTTCGGGACAGGGCCCCCCAATTCAGCCCCAGCATTTT. It is translated as CASSSGQGPPIQPQHF. Looking up the rest from reference TRBV19 and TRBJ1-5 gives the full variable domain: DGGITQSPKYLFRKEGQNVTLSCEQNLNHDAMYWYRQDPGQGLRLIYYSQIVNDFQKGDIAEGYSVSREKKESFPLTVTSAQKNPTAFYLCASSSGQGPPIQPQHFGDGTRLSIL.